The 11 T cell receptor beta chains below come from one sample, sequenced in a study of T cell responses to AZD1222 COVID-19 vaccine. Using immunoSEQ multiplex PCR, the repertoire was profiled, and TCRdb retains in-frame clones only, with some absent. In the table there are approximately 100,000 clones, 90% to 95% of which are singletons. This specimen consisted of peripheral blood, obtained on day 0 of AZD1222 vaccination. Receptors originate from an adult in good health.

This chain links TRBV7-3 with TRBJ1-1; 9 nucleotides agree with TRBD1. The CDR3 is made up of 13 amino acids. Losses at the gene ends were 5 bases for V and 11 bases for J; bases not matched to a gene: 9. Germline V gene lookup returns CDR1 SGHTA and CDR2 FQGTGA. CDR3 region: CASSQGQGRGAFF. DNA of the CDR3: TGTGCCAGCAGCCAGGGACAGGGACGTGGTGCTTTCTTT.

This chain connects TRBV19 to TRBJ2-7, with a tentative D call TRBD1 (5 bases). Germline CDR1 is LNHDA and CDR2 is SQIVND (reference sequence). Trimming left V 2 bases short and J 6 bases short, with 14 bases between. The CDR3 length is 14 residues. For the CDR3, the DNA is TGTGCCAGTAGTATACGAGGCAGGGAAGGCGAGCAGTACTTC. Amino acids: CASSIRGREGEQYF. The full variable domain, its missing parts supplied by reference TRBV19 and TRBJ2-7, is DGGITQSPKYLFRKEGQNVTLSCEQNLNHDAMYWYRQDPGQGLRLIYYSQIVNDFQKGDIAEGYSVSREKKESFPLTVTSAQKNPTAFYLCASSIRGREGEQYFGPGTRLTVT.

The chain's CDR3 is CAWSGVNQPQHF. CDR3 in DNA: TGTGCCTGGAGTGGAGTCAATCAGCCCCAGCATTTT. The chain joins TRBV30 to TRBJ1-5; the D is unclear. This CDR3 is built from 12 residues. V was trimmed by 1 base and J by 3 bases, leaving 4 bases between them. Germline V lookup: CDR1 GTSNPN, CDR2 SVGIG (reference sequence).

This chain uses TRBV15 with TRBJ2-1, with 16 bases fitting TRBD2. The CDR3 runs to 20 residues. J lost 1 base, V lost 4 bases, and 10 bases had no gene match. The germline V gene has CDR1 LNHNV and CDR2 YYDKDF (reference sequence). CDR3 region: CATSKTPGLAGGPSYNEQFF. CDR3 sequence (DNA): TGTGCCACCAGCAAGACGCCGGGACTAGCGGGAGGGCCTTCCTACAATGAGCAGTTCTTC.

This chain uses TRBV7-9 with TRBJ2-1, with no clear D. V shed 2 bases and J shed 4 bases, with 6 bases lying between them. The germline CDR1 and CDR2 sequences are SEHNR and FQNEAQ (reference sequence). The CDR3 spans 13 residues. In nucleotides, the CDR3 is TGTGCCAGCAGCTTAAGCAGGTACAATGAGCAGTTCTTC. Its protein product is CASSLSRYNEQFF. The full variable domain, its missing parts supplied by reference TRBV7-9 and TRBJ2-1, is DTGVSQNPRHKITKRGQNVTFRCDPISEHNRLYWYRQTLGQGPEFLTYFQNEAQLEKSRLLSDRFSAERPKGSFSTLEIQRTEQGDSAMYLCASSLSRYNEQFFGPGTRLTVL.

This clone was counted a few times. The genes are TRBV7-8 and TRBJ1-6; tentatively, D is TRBD1 (6 bases). The V end lost 1 base, the J end lost 9 bases, and 13 bases lay between the germline ends. CDR1 and CDR2 (germline): SGHVS, FQNEAQ. The CDR3 spans 15 residues. CDR3 residues: CASSLVDRSSSPLHF. CDR3 coding DNA: TGTGCCAGCAGCTTAGTCGACAGGTCCAGTTCACCCCTCCACTTT.

The chain is built from TRBV29-1 and TRBJ2-3; D is perhaps TRBD2 (5 bases). The V gene lost 3 bases and the J gene lost 4 bases, with 14 bases spanning the gap. The CDR3 runs to 14 residues. Germline CDR1 reads SQVTM; CDR2 reads ANQGSEA. CDR3 in amino acids: CSVEVGVGADTQYF. The CDR3 region has the DNA TGCAGCGTTGAGGTCGGGGTTGGGGCAGATACGCAGTATTTT.

This chain joins TRBV5-1 and TRBJ1-1; 8 bases agree with TRBD1. This CDR3 has 13 amino acids. Germline lookup yields CDR1 SGHRS and CDR2 YFSETQ. Unmatched junction bases numbered 1, after V lost 1 base and J lost 5 bases. For the CDR3, the DNA is TGCGCCAGCAGCTTGACAGGGGGTACTGAAGCTTTCTTT. Its protein is CASSLTGGTEAFF. The full variable domain, its missing parts supplied by reference TRBV5-1 and TRBJ1-1, is KAGVTQTPRYLIKTRGQQVTLSCSPISGHRSVSWYQQTPGQGLQFLFEYFSETQRNKGNFPGRFSGRQFSNSRSEMNVSTLELGDSALYLCASSLTGGTEAFFGQGTRLTVV.

The chain combines TRBV21-1 with TRBJ2-3; no check of the table's D call, TRBD2, against the DNA was made. TRBV21-1 is noted as a pseudogene. The CDR3 is 18 amino acids. CDR3 sequence reads: CASSKAYRASGYTDTQYF. CDR3 nucleotide sequence: TGTGCCAGCAGCAAAGCCTACCGGGCTAGCGGGTACACAGATACGCAGTATTTT.

The CDR3 reads CASSYLPGLAVTYEQYF. CDR3 DNA: TGTGCCAGCAGCTACCTGCCGGGACTAGCTGTGACCTACGAGCAGTACTTC. This chain links TRBV28 with TRBJ2-7; 9 nucleotides align to TRBD2. V was clipped by 6 bases and J by 2 bases; unmatched bases: 14. The CDR3 spans 17 residues. Germline CDR1 and CDR2: MDHEN and SYDVKM.

This chain links TRBV6-5 with TRBJ2-1; 7 positions match TRBD1. CDR1 and CDR2 (germline): MNHEY, SVGAGI. The CDR3 has 16 residues. The trim removed 4 bases at V and 8 bases at J, leaving 14 bases unmatched. The CDR3 nucleotides read TGTGCCAGCAGTTTAAATTTGGGAGAGGGGGCCCATGAGCAGTTCTTC. It encodes CASSLNLGEGAHEQFF.